Listed below are T cell receptor beta chains from one sample, sequenced in a study of blood T cell repertoires in COVID-19. Sequencing was performed with immunoSEQ multiplex PCR; in TCRdb, only in-frame clones are kept and a portion is missing. Counted here are around 250,000 clones, around nine tenths occurring once; the ten biggest clones make up around 1.6%. Input material: PBMCs or T cells enriched from blood (not recorded which). All receptors derive from a woman aged 45 to 65 who had recovered from COVID-19. The CDR3 runs from the conserved cysteine through the conserved F or W. D genes are given only for firm matches. Expanded clones are given a class, and other clones once, few, many or no size at all.

>TRBD2|NA|TRBJ2-1|TRBV24-1
CATSDFSGSGYNEQFF
TGTGCCACCAGTGATTTTAGCGGGAGTGGGTACAATGAGCAGTTCTTC
>TRBD1|NA|TRBJ1-2|TRBV15
CATSWGQGSLYGYTF
TGTGCCACCAGCTGGGGACAGGGTAGTCTGTATGGCTACACCTTC
>TRBD2|NA|TRBJ2-3|TRBV7-9
CANRGLAGGDTQYF
TGTGCCAACCGGGGACTAGCGGGAGGAGATACGCAGTATTTT
>TRBD2|NA|TRBJ2-3|TRBV19
CASSIWASGRGSTDTQYF
TGTGCCAGTAGTATATGGGCTAGCGGGAGAGGAAGCACAGATACGCAGTATTTT
>TRBD1|NA|TRBJ2-1|TRBV11-1
CASSSGQGGYNEQFF
TGTGCCAGCAGCTCGGGACAGGGGGGCTACAATGAGCAGTTCTTC
>TRBD2|NA|TRBJ2-7|TRBV7-2
CASSQLAGSGRFSYEQYF
TGTGCCAGCAGCCAACTTGCGGGGAGCGGGAGATTTTCCTACGAGCAGTACTTC
>NA|once|TRBJ2-3|TRBV6-6
CASMTTSTDTQYF
TGTGCCAGCATGACTACTAGCACAGATACGCAGTATTTT
>NA|once|TRBJ1-5|TRBV28
CASQIDMSNQPQHF
TGTGCCAGCCAGATCGATATGAGCAATCAGCCCCAGCATTTT
>NA|few|TRBJ2-2|TRBV30
CAWTTLAGMNTGELFF
TGTGCCTGGACGACCCTTGCGGGAATGAACACCGGGGAGCTGTTTTTT
>NA|NA|TRBJ1-5|TRBV7-9
CASQSSNQPQHF
TGTGCCAGCCAGTCCAGCAATCAGCCCCAGCATTTT
>NA|NA|TRBJ1-5|TRBV28
CASSFSAQPQHF
TGTGCCAGCAGTTTTAGTGCTCAGCCCCAGCATTTT
>TRBD1|NA|TRBJ1-3|TRBV28
CASSRRAGQANTIYF
TGTGCCAGCAGTAGGCGGGCGGGACAGGCAAACACCATATATTTT
>NA|once|TRBJ1-5|TRBV19
CATEGSGVYQPQHF
TGTGCCACCGAGGGATCAGGGGTGTATCAGCCCCAGCATTTT
>NA|NA|TRBJ2-7|TRBV28
CASSSRLMDEQYF
TGTGCCAGCAGCTCTAGGTTAATGGACGAGCAGTACTTC